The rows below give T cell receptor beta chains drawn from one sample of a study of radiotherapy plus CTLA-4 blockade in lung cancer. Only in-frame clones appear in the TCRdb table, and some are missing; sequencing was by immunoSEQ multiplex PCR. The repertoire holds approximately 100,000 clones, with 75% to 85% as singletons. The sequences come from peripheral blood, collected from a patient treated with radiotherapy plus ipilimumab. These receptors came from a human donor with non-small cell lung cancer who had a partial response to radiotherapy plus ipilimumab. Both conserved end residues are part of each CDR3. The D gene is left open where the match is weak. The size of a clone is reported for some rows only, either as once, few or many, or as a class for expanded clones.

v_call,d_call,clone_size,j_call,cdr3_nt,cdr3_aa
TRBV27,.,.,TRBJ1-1,TGTGCCAGCAGTTTATCGGCGGTTAACACTGAAGCTTTCTTT,CASSLSAVNTEAFF
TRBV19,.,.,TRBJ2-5,TGTGCCAGTAAGGATTATCGGGGTCAGGAAGAGACCCAGTACTTC,CASKDYRGQEETQYF
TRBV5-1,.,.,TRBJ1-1,TGCGCCAGCAGCTTGGCCCCAACTGGCACTGAAGCTTTCTTT,CASSLAPTGTEAFF
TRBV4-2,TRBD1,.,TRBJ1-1,TGTGCCAGCAGCCAGCCGGGACAGGGAGGTACTGAAGCTTTCTTT,CASSQPGQGGTEAFF
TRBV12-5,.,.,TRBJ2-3,TGTGCTAGTGGTTTGGAACAGTCGAGTACGCAGTATTTT,CASGLEQSSTQYF
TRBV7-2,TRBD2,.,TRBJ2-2,TGTGCCAGCAGCTTAGCGCGCAGCGGGAGGTCCGGGGAGCTGTTTTTT,CASSLARSGRSGELFF
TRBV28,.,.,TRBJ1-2,TGTGCCAGCAGTTTAGGGGGGGCGGCGAACTATGGCTACACCTTC,CASSLGGAANYGYTF
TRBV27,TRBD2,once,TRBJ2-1,TGTGCCAGCACACCGGGAGGGCCCTCCTACAATGAGCAGTTCTTC,CASTPGGPSYNEQFF
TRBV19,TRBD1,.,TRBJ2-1,TGTGCCAGTAGACCACAGGGGGCCGGTTTCTACAATGAGCAGTTCTTC,CASRPQGAGFYNEQFF
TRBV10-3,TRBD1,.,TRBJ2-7,TGTGCCATCAGTGTCCGGGACAGCTCCTACGAGCAGTACTTC,CAISVRDSSYEQYF
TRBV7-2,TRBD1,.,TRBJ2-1,TGTGCCAGCAGCTCCAGCGGACAGGGGGCCAATGAGCAGTTCTTC,CASSSSGQGANEQFF
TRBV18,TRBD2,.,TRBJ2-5,TGTGCCAGCTCACTGGGAGGCGCGGGAGGCCACCAAGAGACCCAGTACTTC,CASSLGGAGGHQETQYF
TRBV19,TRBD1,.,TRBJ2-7,TGTGCCAGTAGAGATTCCGGGACAGGGGCCTACGAGCAGTACTTC,CASRDSGTGAYEQYF
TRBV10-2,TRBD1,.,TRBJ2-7,TGCGCCAGCAGTGAGGGGGACAGGCCCTACGAGCAGTACTTC,CASSEGDRPYEQYF
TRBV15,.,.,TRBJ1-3,TGTGCCACCAGCAGAGAACAGGGTCTCTCTGGAAACACCATATATTTT,CATSREQGLSGNTIYF
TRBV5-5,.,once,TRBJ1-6,TGTGCCAGCAGCCCTCGATATGGACAGACAGCGGTTAATTCACCCCTCCACTTT,CASSPRYGQTAVNSPLHF
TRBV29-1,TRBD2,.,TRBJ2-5,TGCAGCGTTTGTAGCGGGAGTGGAGAGACCCAGTACTTC,CSVCSGSGETQYF
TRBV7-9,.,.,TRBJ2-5,TGTGCCAGCAGCTTACGGCTCGCTCAGGGAATGGAGACCCAGTACTTC,CASSLRLAQGMETQYF
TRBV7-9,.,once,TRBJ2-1,TGTGCCAGCAACGTAGGACATCCGGGCAATGAGCAGTTCTTC,CASNVGHPGNEQFF
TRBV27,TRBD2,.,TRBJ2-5,TGTGCCAGCAGCCGAGCCGGGGGGTTTACTGGAGAGACCCAGTACTTC,CASSRAGGFTGETQYF
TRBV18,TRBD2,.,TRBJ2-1,TGTGCCAGCTCCCGGGGGACTAGCGGAGCCTACAATGAGCAGTTCTTC,CASSRGTSGAYNEQFF
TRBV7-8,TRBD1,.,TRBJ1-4,TGTGCCAGCAGCAAAACTCCGGGACAGGGAGGTGAAAAACTGTTTTTT,CASSKTPGQGGEKLFF
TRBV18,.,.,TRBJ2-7,TGTGCCAGCTCACCGGGAGGGGGCTCCTACGAGCAGTACTTC,CASSPGGGSYEQYF
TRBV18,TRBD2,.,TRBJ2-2,TGTGCCAGCTCACGAGAGACTAGCGGGAGGGCCGGAACCGGGGAGCTGTTTTTT,CASSRETSGRAGTGELFF
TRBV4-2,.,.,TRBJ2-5,TGTGCCAGCAGCCAAGATGGCCGCATCCAAGAGACCCAGTACTTC,CASSQDGRIQETQYF
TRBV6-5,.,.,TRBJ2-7,TGTGCCAGTAGCAGGCCTTACAGGGAGCAGTACTTC,CASSRPYREQYF
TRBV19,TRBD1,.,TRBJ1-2,TGTGCCAGTAGTCGCGTAACCGGGACAGGGGGCCTTGACTATGGCTACACCTTC,CASSRVTGTGGLDYGYTF
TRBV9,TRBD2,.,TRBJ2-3,TGTGCCAGCAGCGTTAGCAGCGGGACCACAGATACGCAGTATTTT,CASSVSSGTTDTQYF
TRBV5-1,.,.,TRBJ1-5,TGCGCCAGCAGCTTGGACAGTGTTAATCAGCCCCAGCATTTT,CASSLDSVNQPQHF
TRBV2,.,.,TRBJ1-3,TGTGCCAGCAGCCTTACAGGGACCTCTGGAAACACCATATATTTT,CASSLTGTSGNTIYF
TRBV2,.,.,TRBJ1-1,TGTGCCAGCACCGGGGAGAACACTGAAGCTTTCTTT,CASTGENTEAFF
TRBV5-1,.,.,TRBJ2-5,TGCGCCAGCAGCCCTACCTCTAGCCGGGAGACCCAGTACTTC,CASSPTSSRETQYF
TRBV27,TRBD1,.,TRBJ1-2,TGTGCCAGCAGTTTCGGACAGGGGGCGGCCTACACCTTC,CASSFGQGAAYTF
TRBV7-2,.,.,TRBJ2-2,TGTGCCAGCAGCTTAAGGCAGGGATGGAGCGGGGAGCTGTTTTTT,CASSLRQGWSGELFF
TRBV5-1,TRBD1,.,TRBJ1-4,TGCGCCAGCCACCCGACAGGGACGGGAGAAAAACTGTTTTTT,CASHPTGTGEKLFF
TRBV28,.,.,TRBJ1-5,TGTGCCAGCAGTAGCGTGGAGGGGAGCGGCAATCAGCCCCAGCATTTT,CASSSVEGSGNQPQHF
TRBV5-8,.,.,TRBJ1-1,TGTGCCAGCAGCTTGGGATTCGGGGGTGTCACTGAAGCTTTCTTT,CASSLGFGGVTEAFF
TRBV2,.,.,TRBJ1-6,TGTGCCACTCGTCCGACGGGAAATTCACCCCTCCACTTT,CATRPTGNSPLHF
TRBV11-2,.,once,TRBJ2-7,TGTGCCAGCAGCTATACAGGGAAGGGTTCCTACGAGCAGTACTTC,CASSYTGKGSYEQYF
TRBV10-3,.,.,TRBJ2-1,TGTGCCATCAAGCAGGGGCAGGACAATGAGCAGTTCTTC,CAIKQGQDNEQFF
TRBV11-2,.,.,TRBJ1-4,TGTGCCAGCAGCTTAGTTCGGAGGGGTGAAAAACTGTTTTTT,CASSLVRRGEKLFF
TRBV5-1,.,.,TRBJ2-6,TGCGCCAGCAGCTCAACAGACTCTGGGGCCAACGTCCTGACTTTC,CASSSTDSGANVLTF
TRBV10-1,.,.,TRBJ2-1,TGCGCCAGCGCCAGGACAGACGAGAGTGAGCAGTTCTTC,CASARTDESEQFF
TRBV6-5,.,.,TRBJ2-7,TGTGCCAGCAGCCCCCGTAGCGGACCCTACGAGCAGTACTTC,CASSPRSGPYEQYF
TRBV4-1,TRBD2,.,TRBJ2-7,TGCGCCAGCAGCCACGTAGCGGGAGACGACGAGCAGTACTTC,CASSHVAGDDEQYF